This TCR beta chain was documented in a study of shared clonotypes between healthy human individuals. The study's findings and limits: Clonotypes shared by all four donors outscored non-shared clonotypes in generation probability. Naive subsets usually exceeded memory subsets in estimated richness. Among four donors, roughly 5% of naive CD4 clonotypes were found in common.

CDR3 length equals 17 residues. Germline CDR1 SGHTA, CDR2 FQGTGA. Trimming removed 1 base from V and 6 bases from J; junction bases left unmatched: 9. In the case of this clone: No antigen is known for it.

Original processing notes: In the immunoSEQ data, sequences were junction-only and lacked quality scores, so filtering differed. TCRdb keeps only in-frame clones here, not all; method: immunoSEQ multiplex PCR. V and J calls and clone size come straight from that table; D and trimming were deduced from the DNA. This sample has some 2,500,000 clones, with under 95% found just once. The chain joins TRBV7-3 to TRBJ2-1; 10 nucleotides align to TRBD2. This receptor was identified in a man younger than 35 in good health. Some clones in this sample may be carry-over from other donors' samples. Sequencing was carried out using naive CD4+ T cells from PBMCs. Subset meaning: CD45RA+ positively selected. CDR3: CASSLRVGAGGINEQFF. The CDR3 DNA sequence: TGTGCCAGCAGCTTAAGGGTGGGAGCGGGAGGGATCAATGAGCAGTTCTTC.